One sample yielded the 17 T cell receptor beta chains listed below, sequenced in a study of spatial heterogeneity in lung cancer. Study-level points and caveats: Tumoral mutation counts were tracked by counts of expanded intratumoral alpha and beta TCRs.

Regarding time point: sample taken at primary tumor resection. TCRdb processed the 5' RACE reads anew with MiXCR; each CDR3 protein has one entry. The sample carries some 13,000 distinct CDR3 sequences, around 3.5% recorded once. Antigens of these TCRs are unknown. The sample consisted of lung tumor tissue, taken at surgery. The receptors derive from a male donor with early-stage non-small cell lung cancer.

This clonotype is deemed medium-sized. This rearrangement joins TRBV7-2 to TRBJ1-4, with TRBD1 identical over 11 bases. This CDR3 has 15 amino acids. Germline CDR1 reads SGHTA; CDR2 reads FQGNSA. The V and J ends lost 3 bases and 7 bases, in that order; junction bases with no gene match: 4. DNA for the CDR3: TGTGCCAGCAGCTTGGACAGGGGGCGCGCTGAAAAACTGTTTTTT. The encoded protein is CASSLDRGRAEKLFF. The entire variable domain, with the rest obtained from reference TRBV7-2 and TRBJ1-4, is as follows: GAGVSQSPSNKVTEKGKDVELRCDPISGHTALYWYRQSLGQGLEFLIYFQGNSAPDKSGLPSDRFSAERTGGSVSTLTIQRTQQEDSAVYLCASSLDRGRAEKLFFGSGTQLSVL.

This clonotype was seen many times. V is TRBV20-1 and J is TRBJ2-2; D ambiguous. V was pared by 2 bases and J by 1 base, with 8 bases between. Germline CDR1 is DFQATT and CDR2 is SNEGSKA (reference sequence). The CDR3 runs 14 residues. DNA of the CDR3: TGCAGTGCTAGAAAAGGCGGGAACACCGGGGAGCTGTTTTTT. Its protein product is CSARKGGNTGELFF.

The genes are TRBV2 and TRBJ1-2; D is perhaps TRBD1 (5 bases). V was clipped by 3 bases and J by 7 bases, with 6 bases between them. From germline, CDR1 is SNHLY and CDR2 FYNNEI. The CDR3 is 11 amino acids. CDR3 protein: CASSEGLGYTF. The CDR3 nucleotides are TGTGCCAGCAGTGAGGGGCTTGGCTACACCTTC.

This clonotype has ten or more counts. The chain links TRBV29-1 to TRBJ1-1; TRBD1 agrees at 8 bases. The CDR3 runs 16 residues. The V segment lost 6 bases and the J segment 0 bases; nucleotides outside the gene matches: 12. CDR1 is SQVTM and CDR2 is ANQGSEA in the germline V gene. CDR3 in amino acids: CSVPGQGLGMNTEAFF. CDR3 in DNA: TGCAGCGTACCCGGACAGGGCCTAGGGATGAACACTGAAGCTTTCTTT.

This clonotype was detected only once. A much larger clone differs by one base, so this may be a read error. V is TRBV5-5 and J is TRBJ2-7; D is tentatively TRBD1 or TRBD2 (6 bases each). The CDR3 covers 15 residues. The germline gives CDR1 SGHKS, CDR2 YYEKEE (reference sequence). Here the CDR3 DNA reads TGTGCCAGCAGTTCGGGGGCCGGAAGCTCCGACGAGCAGTACTTC. Its translation: CASSSGAGSSDEQYF.

This clonotype was recorded at least ten times. The chain links TRBV7-2 to TRBJ1-5; 8 nucleotides match TRBD1. Germline CDR1 and CDR2: SGHTA and FQGNSA. CDR3 length: 15 residues. V lost 1 base to trimming and J lost 6 bases; unmatched junction nucleotides: 5. Here the CDR3 DNA reads TGTGCCAGCAGCTTAGAGTCAGGGGGCGTTCAGCCCCAGCATTTT. Amino acids: CASSLESGGVQPQHF. Variable domain in full (rest from reference TRBV7-2 and TRBJ1-5): GAGVSQSPSNKVTEKGKDVELRCDPISGHTALYWYRQSLGQGLEFLIYFQGNSAPDKSGLPSDRFSAERTGGSVSTLTIQRTQQEDSAVYLCASSLESGGVQPQHFGDGTRLSIL.

This clonotype has a count of ten or more. This chain uses TRBV28 with TRBJ2-7; TRBD1 matches at 12 bases. Germline lookup yields CDR1 MDHEN and CDR2 SYDVKM. With V trimmed by 0 bases and J by 7 bases, 4 bases remained unmatched. The CDR3 spans 15 residues. Written as DNA, the CDR3 is TGTGCCAGCAGTTTATGGGGACAGGGGGCTAGGGAGCAGTACTTC. Translated: CASSLWGQGAREQYF. The full variable domain, completed using reference TRBV28 and TRBJ2-7, is DVKVTQSSRYLVKRTGEKVFLECVQDMDHENMFWYRQDPGLGLRLIYFSYDVKMKEKGDIPEGYSVSREKKERFSLILESASTNQTSMYLCASSLWGQGAREQYFGPGTRLTVT.

This clonotype was picked up many times. The J gene is TRBJ2-7, the V gene TRBV20-1; the match to TRBD2 covers 8 bases. Germline CDR1 reads DFQATT; CDR2 reads SNEGSKA (reference sequence). With 5 bases clipped from V and 3 bases from J, the junction kept 6 bases outside the gene matches. CDR3 length: 13 residues. The CDR3 protein is CSAGGLGNYEQYF. The DNA of the CDR3 is TGCAGTGCTGGGGGACTAGGTAACTACGAGCAGTACTTC.

This clonotype was detected many times. This chain connects TRBV19 to TRBJ2-3; the match to TRBD1 covers 7 bases. J was trimmed by 1 base and V by 6 bases; bases with no gene match: 7. Germline V gene data show CDR1 as LNHDA and CDR2 as SQIVND (reference sequence). The CDR3 contains 15 residues. The CDR3 sequence: CASSNRDSRTDTQYF. The CDR3 region has the DNA TGTGCCAGTAGCAACAGGGACAGCCGCACAGATACGCAGTATTTT.

This clonotype was detected a few times. The rearrangement joins TRBV7-8 to TRBJ2-7; possibly TRBD2 for D (5 bases). The CDR3 is 14 residues long. Germline V gene lookup returns CDR1 SGHVS and CDR2 FQNEAQ. V was shortened by 5 bases and J by 2 bases, with 13 bases between the two germline ends. The CDR3, as DNA: TGTGCCAGCAGCCTCCGGGGTAGGACCTACGAGCAGTACGTC. It specifies CASSLRGRTYEQYV.

This clonotype appeared many times. J is TRBJ2-2 and V is TRBV11-2; 13 bases align to TRBD2. J lost 0 bases, V lost 5 bases, and 9 bases had no gene match. The CDR3 is made up of 19 amino acids. CDR1 is SGHAT, CDR2 FQNNGV, per germline. CDR3 DNA: TGTGCCAGCAGCCCCCGGACTAGCGGGGGCGCGACGAACACCGGGGAGCTGTTTTTT. It yields the protein CASSPRTSGGATNTGELFF.

This clonotype showed up just a few times. A read error may explain this, as a much larger clone is one base away. This chain links TRBV6-2 or TRBV6-3 with TRBJ2-6; D possibly corresponds to TRBD1 (6 bases). Germline loops: CDR1 MNHEY, CDR2 SVGEGT. The CDR3 runs to 16 residues. As DNA, the CDR3 is TGTGCCAGCACTAGAACAGGGAAAGGTGGGGCCAACGTCCTGAATTTC. Residues: CASTRTGKGGANVLNF.

As for this clonotype: A much more abundant neighbour one base away suggests this may be a read error. The V gene is TRBV4-1, the J gene TRBJ2-2; D is uncertain. The CDR3 sequence is 13 residues long. The germline V gene has CDR1 MGHRA and CDR2 YSYEKL. The V gene lost 1 base and the J gene lost 6 bases, with 6 bases spanning the gap. CDR3 sequence (DNA): TGCGCCAGCAGCCAAGGCGTGGCCGGGGAGCTGTTTTTT. Amino acid sequence: CASSQGVAGELFF.

By frequency in the sample, this clonotype is medium-sized (0.01 to 0.1%). This chain links TRBV6-1 with TRBJ1-1, with D possibly TRBD1 on 5 matching bases. The CDR3 runs to 15 residues. Germline V gene data show CDR1 as MNHNS and CDR2 as SASEGT. Trimming left V 9 bases short and J 1 base short, with 18 bases between. The CDR3 is CASKWGVGANTEAFF. The CDR3 region has the DNA TGTGCCAGTAAATGGGGGGTAGGGGCGAACACTGAAGCTTTCTTT.

This clonotype was seen ten or more times. The genes are TRBV7-2 and TRBJ2-5; D call uncertain. CDR1 is SGHTA, CDR2 FQGNSA, per germline. The V gene lost 5 bases and the J gene lost 1 base, with 11 bases spanning the gap. This CDR3 is built from 14 residues. The CDR3 DNA sequence: TGTGCCAGCAGCCTCACCACCCTCCAAGAGACCCAGTACTTC. Translation: CASSLTTLQETQYF. The full variable domain, with the rest looked up from reference TRBV7-2 and TRBJ2-5, is GAGVSQSPSNKVTEKGKDVELRCDPISGHTALYWYRQSLGQGLEFLIYFQGNSAPDKSGLPSDRFSAERTGGSVSTLTIQRTQQEDSAVYLCASSLTTLQETQYFGPGTRLLVL.

In its sample, this clonotype is medium-sized. The CDR3 DNA sequence: TGTGCCAGCAGCCAAGTGGACGCGGCAGGCTACACCTTC. This encodes CASSQVDAAGYTF. The chain couples TRBV3-1 to TRBJ1-2, with D hard to call. V shed 1 base and J shed 8 bases, with 11 bases lying between them. This CDR3 region has 13 residues. The germline V gene encodes CDR1 LGHDT and CDR2 YNNKEL (reference sequence).

By proportion, this clonotype is medium-sized (0.01 to 0.1%). This chain uses TRBV18 with TRBJ1-5; D gene ambiguous. Germline CDR1 KGHSH, CDR2 LQKENI. Trimming took off 0 bases at V and 2 bases at J, with 8 bases between the two ends. The CDR3 extends over 15 amino acids. CDR3 bases: TGTGCCAGCTCACCACCAGGTGAGGGCAATCAGCCCCAGCATTTT. It yields the protein CASSPPGEGNQPQHF.